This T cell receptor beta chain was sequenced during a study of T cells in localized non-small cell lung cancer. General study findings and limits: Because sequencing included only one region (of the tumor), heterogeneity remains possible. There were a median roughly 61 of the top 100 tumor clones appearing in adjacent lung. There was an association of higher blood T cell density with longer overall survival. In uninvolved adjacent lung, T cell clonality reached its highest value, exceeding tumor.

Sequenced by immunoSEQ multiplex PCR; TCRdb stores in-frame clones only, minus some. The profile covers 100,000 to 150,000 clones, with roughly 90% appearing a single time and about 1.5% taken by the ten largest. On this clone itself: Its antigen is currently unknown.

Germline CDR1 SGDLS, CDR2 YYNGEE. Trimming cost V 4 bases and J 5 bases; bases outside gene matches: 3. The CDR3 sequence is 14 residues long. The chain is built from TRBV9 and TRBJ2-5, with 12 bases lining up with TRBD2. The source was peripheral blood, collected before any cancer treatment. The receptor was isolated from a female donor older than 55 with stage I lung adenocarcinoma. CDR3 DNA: TGTGCCAGCAGCCCCACTAGCGGGGGGGAGACCCAGTACTTC. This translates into CASSPTSGGETQYF.